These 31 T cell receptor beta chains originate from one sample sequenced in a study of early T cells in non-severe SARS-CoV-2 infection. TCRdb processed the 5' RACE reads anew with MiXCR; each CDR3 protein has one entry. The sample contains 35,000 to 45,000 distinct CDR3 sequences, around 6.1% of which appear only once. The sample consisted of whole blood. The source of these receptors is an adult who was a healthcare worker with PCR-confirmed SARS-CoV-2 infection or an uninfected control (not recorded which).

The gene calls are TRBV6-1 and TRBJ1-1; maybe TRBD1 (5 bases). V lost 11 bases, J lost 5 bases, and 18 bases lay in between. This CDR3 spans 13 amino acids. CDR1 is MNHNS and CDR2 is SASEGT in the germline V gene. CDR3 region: CAGHDWGSTEAFF. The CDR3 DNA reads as TGTGCCGGCCACGACTGGGGCTCTACTGAAGCTTTCTTT.

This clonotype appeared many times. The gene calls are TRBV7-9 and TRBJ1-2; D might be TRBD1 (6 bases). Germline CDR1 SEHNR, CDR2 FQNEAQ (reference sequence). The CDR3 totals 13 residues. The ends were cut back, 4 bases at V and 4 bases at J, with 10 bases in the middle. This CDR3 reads CASSWGHSYGYTF. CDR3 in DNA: TGTGCCAGCAGCTGGGGACATTCCTATGGCTACACCTTC.

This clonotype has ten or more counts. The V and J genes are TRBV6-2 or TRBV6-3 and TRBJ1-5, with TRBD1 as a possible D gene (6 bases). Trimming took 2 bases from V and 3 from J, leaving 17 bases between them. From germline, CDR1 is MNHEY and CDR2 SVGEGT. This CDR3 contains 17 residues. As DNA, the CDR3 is TGTGCCAGCAGTTACGAAATGGGCAGGGGCGACAATCAGCCCCAGCATTTT. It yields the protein CASSYEMGRGDNQPQHF.

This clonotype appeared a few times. The CDR3 DNA follows: TGTGCCAGCAGTTGGACACAACTCTACAATGAGCAGTTCTTC. Residues: CASSWTQLYNEQFF. This rearrangement joins TRBV28 to TRBJ2-1, with a possible D match to TRBD1 (5 bases). CDR3 length: 14 amino acids. With 4 bases removed from V and 3 bases from J, the gap between germline ends came to 10 bases. In germline, CDR1 is MDHEN, CDR2 SYDVKM. The full variable domain, in which reference TRBV28 and TRBJ2-1 provide the parts outside the CDR3, is DVKVTQSSRYLVKRTGEKVFLECVQDMDHENMFWYRQDPGLGLRLIYFSYDVKMKEKGDIPEGYSVSREKKERFSLILESASTNQTSMYLCASSWTQLYNEQFFGPGTRLTVL.

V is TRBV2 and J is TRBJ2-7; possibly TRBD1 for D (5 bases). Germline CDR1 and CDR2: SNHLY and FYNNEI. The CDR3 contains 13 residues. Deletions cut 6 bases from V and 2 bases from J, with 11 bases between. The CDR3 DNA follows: TGTGCCAGCAGGAGAGACAGTCCCTACGAGCAGTACTTC. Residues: CASRRDSPYEQYF.

The CDR3 DNA sequence: TGTGCCGGATCGGGACTCTCCTACAATGAGCAGTTCTTC. It encodes CAGSGLSYNEQFF. This rearrangement joins TRBV2 to TRBJ2-1; maybe TRBD2 (6 bases). Germline V lookup: CDR1 SNHLY, CDR2 FYNNEI. V lost 11 bases and J 0 bases, leaving 11 bases between the germline ends. CDR3 length: 13 amino acids.

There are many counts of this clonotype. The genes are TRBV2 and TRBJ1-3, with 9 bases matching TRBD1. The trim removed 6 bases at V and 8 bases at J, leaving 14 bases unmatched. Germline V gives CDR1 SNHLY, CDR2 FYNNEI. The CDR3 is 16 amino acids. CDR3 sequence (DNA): TGTGCCAGCAGCGGATTGACAGGGGGTAAGGAAGACACCATATATTTT. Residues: CASSGLTGGKEDTIYF.

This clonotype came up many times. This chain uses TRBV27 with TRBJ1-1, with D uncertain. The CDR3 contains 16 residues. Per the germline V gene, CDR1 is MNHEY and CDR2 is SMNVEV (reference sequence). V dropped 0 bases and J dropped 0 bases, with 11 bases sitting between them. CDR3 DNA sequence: TGTGCCAGCAGTTTATCGAACAGCTTGTTGAACACTGAAGCTTTCTTT. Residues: CASSLSNSLLNTEAFF.

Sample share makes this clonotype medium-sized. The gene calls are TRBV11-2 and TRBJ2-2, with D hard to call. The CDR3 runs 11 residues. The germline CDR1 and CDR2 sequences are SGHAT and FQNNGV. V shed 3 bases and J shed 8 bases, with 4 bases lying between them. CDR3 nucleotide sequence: TGTGCCAGCAGCTTGGCGGGGGAGCTGTTTTTT. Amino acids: CASSLAGELFF.

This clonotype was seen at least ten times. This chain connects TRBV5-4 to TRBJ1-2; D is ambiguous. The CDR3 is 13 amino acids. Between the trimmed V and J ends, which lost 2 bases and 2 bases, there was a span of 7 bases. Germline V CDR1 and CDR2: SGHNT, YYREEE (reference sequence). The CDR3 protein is CASSLRSNYGYTF. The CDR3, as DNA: TGTGCCAGCAGCTTACGGAGCAACTATGGCTACACCTTC.

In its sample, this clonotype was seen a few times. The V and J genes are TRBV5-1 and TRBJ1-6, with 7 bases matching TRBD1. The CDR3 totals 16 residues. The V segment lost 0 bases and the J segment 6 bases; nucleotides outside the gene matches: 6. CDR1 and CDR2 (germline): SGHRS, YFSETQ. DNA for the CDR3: TGCGCCAGCAGCTTGGGCAATACAGGGGCTAATTCACCCCTCCACTTT. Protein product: CASSLGNTGANSPLHF. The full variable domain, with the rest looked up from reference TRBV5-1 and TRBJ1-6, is KAGVTQTPRYLIKTRGQQVTLSCSPISGHRSVSWYQQTPGQGLQFLFEYFSETQRNKGNFPGRFSGRQFSNSRSEMNVSTLELGDSALYLCASSLGNTGANSPLHFGNGTRLTVT.

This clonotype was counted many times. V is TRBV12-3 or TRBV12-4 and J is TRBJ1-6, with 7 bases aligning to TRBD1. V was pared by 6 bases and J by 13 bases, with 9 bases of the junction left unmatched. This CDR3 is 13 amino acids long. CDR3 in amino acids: CASSPRGAGPLHF. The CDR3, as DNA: TGTGCCAGCAGCCCCAGGGGGGCTGGGCCCCTCCACTTT.

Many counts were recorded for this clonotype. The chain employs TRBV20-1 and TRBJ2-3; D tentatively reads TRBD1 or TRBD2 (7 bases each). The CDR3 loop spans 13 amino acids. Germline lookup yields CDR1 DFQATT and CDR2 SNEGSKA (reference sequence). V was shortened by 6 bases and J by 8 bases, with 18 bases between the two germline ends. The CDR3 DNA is TGCAGTGCACCGACAGGGCCGGGGGGTACGCAGTATTTT. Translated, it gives CSAPTGPGGTQYF.

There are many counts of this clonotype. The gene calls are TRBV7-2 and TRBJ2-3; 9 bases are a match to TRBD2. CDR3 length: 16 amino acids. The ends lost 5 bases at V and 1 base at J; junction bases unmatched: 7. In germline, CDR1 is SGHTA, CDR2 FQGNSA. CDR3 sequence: CASSPRAGGRTDTQYF. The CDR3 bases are TGTGCCAGCAGCCCTCGAGCGGGGGGACGCACAGATACGCAGTATTTT.

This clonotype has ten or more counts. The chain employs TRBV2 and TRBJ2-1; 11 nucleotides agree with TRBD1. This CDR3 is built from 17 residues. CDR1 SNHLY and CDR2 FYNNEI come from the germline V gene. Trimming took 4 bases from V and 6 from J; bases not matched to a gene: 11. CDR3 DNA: TGTGCCAGCAGTGGGGACAGGGGGGAATTTGTTTCCAATGAGCAGTTCTTC. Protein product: CASSGDRGEFVSNEQFF.

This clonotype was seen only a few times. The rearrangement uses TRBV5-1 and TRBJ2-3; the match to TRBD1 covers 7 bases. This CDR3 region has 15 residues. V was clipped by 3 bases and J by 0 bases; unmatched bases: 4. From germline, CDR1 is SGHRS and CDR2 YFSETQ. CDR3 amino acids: CASSSGQPSTDTQYF. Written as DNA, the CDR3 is TGCGCCAGCAGCTCGGGACAGCCTAGCACAGATACGCAGTATTTT. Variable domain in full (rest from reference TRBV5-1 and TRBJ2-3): KAGVTQTPRYLIKTRGQQVTLSCSPISGHRSVSWYQQTPGQGLQFLFEYFSETQRNKGNFPGRFSGRQFSNSRSEMNVSTLELGDSALYLCASSSGQPSTDTQYFGPGTRLTVL.

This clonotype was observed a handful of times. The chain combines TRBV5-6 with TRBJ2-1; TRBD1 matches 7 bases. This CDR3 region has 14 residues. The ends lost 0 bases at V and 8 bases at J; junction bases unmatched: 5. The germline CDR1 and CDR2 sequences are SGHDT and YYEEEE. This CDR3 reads CASSLVVTGHEQFF. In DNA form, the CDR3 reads TGTGCCAGCAGCTTGGTGGTGACAGGGCATGAGCAGTTCTTC.

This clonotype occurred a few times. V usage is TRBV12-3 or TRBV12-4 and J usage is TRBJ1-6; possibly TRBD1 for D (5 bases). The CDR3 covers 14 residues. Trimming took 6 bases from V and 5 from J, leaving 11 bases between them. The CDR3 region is CASRRAGNNSPLHF. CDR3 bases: TGTGCCAGCAGAAGGGCAGGGAATAATTCACCCCTCCACTTT.

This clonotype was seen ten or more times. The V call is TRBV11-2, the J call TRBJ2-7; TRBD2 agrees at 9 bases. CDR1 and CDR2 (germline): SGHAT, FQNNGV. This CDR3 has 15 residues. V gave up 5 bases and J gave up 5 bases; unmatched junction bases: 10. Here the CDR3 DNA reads TGTGCCAGCAGCCCAGCGGGGGGAGAACCCCACGAGCAGTACTTC. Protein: CASSPAGGEPHEQYF. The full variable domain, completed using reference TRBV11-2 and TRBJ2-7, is EAGVAQSPRYKIIEKRQSVAFWCNPISGHATLYWYQQILGQGPKLLIQFQNNGVVDDSQLPKDRFSAERLKGVDSTLKIQPAKLEDSAVYLCASSPAGGEPHEQYFGPGTRLTVT.

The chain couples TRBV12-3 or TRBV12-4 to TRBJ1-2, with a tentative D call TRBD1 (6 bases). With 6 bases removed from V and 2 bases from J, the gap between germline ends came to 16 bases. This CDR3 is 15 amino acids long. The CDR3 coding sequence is TGTGCCAGCAGACGGTCTACAGGGTTGAACTATGGCTACACCTTC. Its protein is CASRRSTGLNYGYTF.

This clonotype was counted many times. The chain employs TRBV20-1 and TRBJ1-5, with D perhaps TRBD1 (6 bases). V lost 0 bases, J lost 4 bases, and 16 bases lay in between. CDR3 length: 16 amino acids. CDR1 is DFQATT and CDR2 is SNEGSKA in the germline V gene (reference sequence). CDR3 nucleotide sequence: TGCAGTGCTAGAGATCGACAGGCGAGCCTTAATCAGCCCCAGCATTTT. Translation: CSARDRQASLNQPQHF.

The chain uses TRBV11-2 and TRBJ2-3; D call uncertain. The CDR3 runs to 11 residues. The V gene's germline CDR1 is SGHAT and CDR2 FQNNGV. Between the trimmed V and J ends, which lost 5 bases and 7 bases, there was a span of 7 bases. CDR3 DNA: TGTGCCAGCAGCCCCCTTTATACGCAGTATTTT. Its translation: CASSPLYTQYF.

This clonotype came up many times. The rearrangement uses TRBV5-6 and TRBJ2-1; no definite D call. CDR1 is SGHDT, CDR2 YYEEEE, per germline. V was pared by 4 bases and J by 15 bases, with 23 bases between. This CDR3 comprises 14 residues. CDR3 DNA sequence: TGTGCCAGCAGCACCACTGCTGTCCTAGGGTCTCGGTTCTTC. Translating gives CASSTTAVLGSRFF.

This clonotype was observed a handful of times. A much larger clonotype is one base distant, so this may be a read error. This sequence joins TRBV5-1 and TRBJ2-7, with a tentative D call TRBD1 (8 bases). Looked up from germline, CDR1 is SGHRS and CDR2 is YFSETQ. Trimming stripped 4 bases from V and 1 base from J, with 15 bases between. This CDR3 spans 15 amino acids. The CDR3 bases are TGCGCCAGCAGCATAGGACAGGGAGGGTCCTACGAGCAGTACTTC. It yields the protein CASSIGQGGSYEQYF.

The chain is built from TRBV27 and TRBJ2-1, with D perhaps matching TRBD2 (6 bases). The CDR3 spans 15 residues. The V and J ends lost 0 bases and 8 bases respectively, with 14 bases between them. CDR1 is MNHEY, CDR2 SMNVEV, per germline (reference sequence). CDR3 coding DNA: TGTGCCAGCAGTTTATCTCATGGGGGGATGGATGAGCAGTTCTTC. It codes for CASSLSHGGMDEQFF.

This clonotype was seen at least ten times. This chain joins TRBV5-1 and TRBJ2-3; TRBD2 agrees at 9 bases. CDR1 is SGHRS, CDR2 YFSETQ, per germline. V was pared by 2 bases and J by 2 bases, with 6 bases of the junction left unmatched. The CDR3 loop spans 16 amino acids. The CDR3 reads CASSFSSGGITDTQYF. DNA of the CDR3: TGCGCCAGCAGCTTCTCCAGCGGGGGGATCACAGATACGCAGTATTTT.

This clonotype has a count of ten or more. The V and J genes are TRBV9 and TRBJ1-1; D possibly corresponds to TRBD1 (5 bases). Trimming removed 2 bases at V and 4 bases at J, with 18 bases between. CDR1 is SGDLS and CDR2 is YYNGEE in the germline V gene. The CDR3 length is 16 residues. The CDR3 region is CASSVGGGVFGTEAFF. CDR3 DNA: TGTGCCAGCAGCGTCGGGGGAGGGGTTTTTGGCACTGAAGCTTTCTTT.

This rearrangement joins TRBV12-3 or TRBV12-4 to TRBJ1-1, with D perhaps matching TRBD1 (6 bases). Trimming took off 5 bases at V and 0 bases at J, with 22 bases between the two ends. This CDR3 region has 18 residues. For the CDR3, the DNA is TGTGCCAGCAGTCGTGAGACAGGAAACATAGGAATGAACACTGAAGCTTTCTTT. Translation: CASSRETGNIGMNTEAFF.

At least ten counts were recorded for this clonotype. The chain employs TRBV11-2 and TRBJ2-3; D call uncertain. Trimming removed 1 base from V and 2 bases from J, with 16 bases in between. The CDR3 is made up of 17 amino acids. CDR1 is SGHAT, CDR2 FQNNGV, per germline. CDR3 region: CASSLARRRSLTDTQYF. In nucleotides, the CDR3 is TGTGCCAGCAGCTTAGCCCGCCGGAGATCCCTCACAGATACGCAGTATTTT.

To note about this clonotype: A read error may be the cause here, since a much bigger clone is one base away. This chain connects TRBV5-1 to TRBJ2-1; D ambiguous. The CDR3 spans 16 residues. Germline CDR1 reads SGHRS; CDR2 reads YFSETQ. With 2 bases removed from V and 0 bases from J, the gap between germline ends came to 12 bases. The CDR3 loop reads CASSFCPTVSYNEQFF. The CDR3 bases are TGCGCCAGCAGCTTTTGCCCGACCGTCTCCTACAATGAGCAGTTCTTC.

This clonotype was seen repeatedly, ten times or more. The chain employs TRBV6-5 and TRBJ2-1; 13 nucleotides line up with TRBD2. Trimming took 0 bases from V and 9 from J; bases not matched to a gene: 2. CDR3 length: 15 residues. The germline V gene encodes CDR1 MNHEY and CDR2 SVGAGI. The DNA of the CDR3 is TGTGCCAGCAGTTACTCCGGACTAGCGGGGGTTGAGCAGTTCTTC. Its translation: CASSYSGLAGVEQFF.